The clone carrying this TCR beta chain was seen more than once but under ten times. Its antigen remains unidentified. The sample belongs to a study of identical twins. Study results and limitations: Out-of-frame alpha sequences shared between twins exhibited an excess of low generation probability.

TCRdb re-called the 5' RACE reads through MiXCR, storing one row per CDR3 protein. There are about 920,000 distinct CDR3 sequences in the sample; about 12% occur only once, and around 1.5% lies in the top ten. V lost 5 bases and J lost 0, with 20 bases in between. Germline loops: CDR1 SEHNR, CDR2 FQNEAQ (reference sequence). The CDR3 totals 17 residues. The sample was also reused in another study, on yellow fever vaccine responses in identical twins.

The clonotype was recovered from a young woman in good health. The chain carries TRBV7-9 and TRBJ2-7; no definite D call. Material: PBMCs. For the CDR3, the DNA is TGTGCCAGCAGCCCCACGGTAGGGCCAGCGAGCTCCTACGAGCAGTACTTC. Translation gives CASSPTVGPASSYEQYF. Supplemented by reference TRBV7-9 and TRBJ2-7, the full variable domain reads DTGVSQNPRHKITKRGQNVTFRCDPISEHNRLYWYRQTLGQGPEFLTYFQNEAQLEKSRLLSDRFSAERPKGSFSTLEIQRTEQGDSAMYLCASSPTVGPASSYEQYFGPGTRLTVT.